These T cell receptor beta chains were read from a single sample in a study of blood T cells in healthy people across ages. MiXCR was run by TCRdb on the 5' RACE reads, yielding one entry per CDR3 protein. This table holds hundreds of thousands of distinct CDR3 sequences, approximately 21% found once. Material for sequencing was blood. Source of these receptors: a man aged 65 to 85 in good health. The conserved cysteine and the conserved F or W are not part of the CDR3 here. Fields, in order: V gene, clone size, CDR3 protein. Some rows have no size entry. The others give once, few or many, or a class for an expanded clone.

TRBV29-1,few,SVEGRRGADTEAF
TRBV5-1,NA,ASSRAHSSGSNEQF
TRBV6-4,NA,ASSVHGGGTVFEQF
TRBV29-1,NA,SGLGQKGEQF
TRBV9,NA,AGSVGDRGPPYEQY
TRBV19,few,ASSGGLYQETQY
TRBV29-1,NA,SVEDQGAGHGYT
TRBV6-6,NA,ASSYSGLADNEQF
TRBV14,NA,ASSQALGFKETQY
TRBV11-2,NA,ASRALQGNEQY
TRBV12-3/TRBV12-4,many,ASNDGVHSGNTIY
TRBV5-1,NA,ASSLAVSQNTEAF
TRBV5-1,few,ASSPRTRRMAGNEQF
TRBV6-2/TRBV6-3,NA,ASSHDLQRGSQETQY
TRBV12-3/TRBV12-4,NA,ASSPLDGRAF
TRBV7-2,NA,ASSLGAGASLQSYNAQF
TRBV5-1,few,ASSSPTLAGIGNEQF
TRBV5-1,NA,ASSLAGTGDQPQH
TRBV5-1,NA,ASSLSGSGTNEKLF
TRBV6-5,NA,ASSGVATNEKLF
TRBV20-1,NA,SARVSRNEQY
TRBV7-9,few,ASSLVGAEQY
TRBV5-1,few,ASRSFTQGKTFEQY
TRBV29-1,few,SGGAGADTIY
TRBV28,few,ASSSPQVVSYEQY
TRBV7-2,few,ASSSFESAQY
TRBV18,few,ASSNRDQPQH
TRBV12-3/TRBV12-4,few,ASSPLSGGYEQY
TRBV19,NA,ASSKDRVGIPNQPQH
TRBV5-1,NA,ASSLDRTSGEQY
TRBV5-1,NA,ASSAGASNTEAF
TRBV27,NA,ASSFQVTTNEKLF
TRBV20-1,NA,SAREKFNSPLH
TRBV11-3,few,ASSLDRDSRGTGELF
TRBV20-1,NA,SARDEAVNTEAF
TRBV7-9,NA,ASSLTGARSYNSPLH
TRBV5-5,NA,ASSNPQGGEKLF
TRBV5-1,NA,ASSLDNFSNQPQH
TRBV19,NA,ASSSGEWGAKNIQY
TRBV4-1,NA,ASSQDVGTGIYGYT
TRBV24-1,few,ATSDTNYGYT
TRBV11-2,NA,ASTRGTSPDTQY
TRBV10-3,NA,AIMRGPTDTQY
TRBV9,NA,ASSVASGRFQETQY
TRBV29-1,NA,SVVRWGSGANVLT
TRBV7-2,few,ASSPAGGKGYT
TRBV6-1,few,ASSAGTFEQF
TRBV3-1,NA,ASSLSGGADGYT